The subject of this entry is one TCR beta chain. The CDR3 runs 15 residues. CDR1 and CDR2 (germline): MGHRA, YSYEKL. V lost 3 bases, J lost 6 bases, and 14 bases lay in between. Unique molecular identifiers were present on cDNA, and template switching added a universal primer site. TCRdb ran MiXCR on the 5' RACE reads and lists one entry per CDR3 protein. The sample yields 260,000 or so distinct CDR3 sequences, around 7.6% seen once. The sample originates from a study of identical twins. Healthy Caucasians alone served as donors. The same sample was also used in a study of yellow fever vaccine responses in identical twins. From that second work: Reportedly, the T cell response mounted by twins to vaccine seemed partly convergent, partly personalized.

J is TRBJ2-2 and V is TRBV4-1, with D possibly being TRBD1 (6 bases). Sample: CD8+ T cells sorted from blood. This TCR was recovered from a woman between 18 and 29 years old in good health. In DNA, the CDR3 is TGCGCCAGCAGCCAGGATACAGGGTCGGCCGGGGAGCTGTTTTTT. Encoded protein: CASSQDTGSAGELFF.